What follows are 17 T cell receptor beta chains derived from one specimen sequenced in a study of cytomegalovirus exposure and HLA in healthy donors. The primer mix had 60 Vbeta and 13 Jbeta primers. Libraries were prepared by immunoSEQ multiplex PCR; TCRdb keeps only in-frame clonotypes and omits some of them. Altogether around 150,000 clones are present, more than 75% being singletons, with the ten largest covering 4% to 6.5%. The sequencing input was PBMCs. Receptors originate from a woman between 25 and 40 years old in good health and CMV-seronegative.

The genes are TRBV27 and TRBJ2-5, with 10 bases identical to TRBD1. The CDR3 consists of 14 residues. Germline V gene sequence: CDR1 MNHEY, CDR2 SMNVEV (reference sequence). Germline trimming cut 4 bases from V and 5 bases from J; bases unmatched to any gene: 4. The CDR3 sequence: CASSSTGGAETQYF. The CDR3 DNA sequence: TGTGCCAGCAGTTCGACAGGGGGCGCTGAGACCCAGTACTTC.

CDR3 nucleotides: TGTGCCAGCAGCTTATCGGCCAGGATGAACACTGAAGCTTTCTTT. This translates into CASSLSARMNTEAFF. V is TRBV7-2 and J is TRBJ1-1; D is ambiguous. Per the germline V gene, CDR1 is SGHTA and CDR2 is FQGNSA. The CDR3 loop spans 15 amino acids. The ends were cut back, 2 bases at V and 0 bases at J, with 10 bases in the middle.

The CDR3 DNA reads TGTGCCAGCAGTTTCGGGGGGGTAAACACTGAAGCTTTCTTT. Its translation: CASSFGGVNTEAFF. The chain employs TRBV27 and TRBJ1-1, with TRBD1 as a possible D gene (5 bases). CDR3 length: 14 residues. With 3 bases removed from V and 2 bases from J, the gap between germline ends came to 10 bases. Germline loops: CDR1 MNHEY, CDR2 SMNVEV (reference sequence).

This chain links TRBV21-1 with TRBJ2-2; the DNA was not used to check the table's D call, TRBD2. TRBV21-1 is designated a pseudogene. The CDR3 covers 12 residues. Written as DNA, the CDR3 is TGTGCCAGCAGCAATTGGCGCCGCGGATTGTTTTTT. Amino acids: CASSNWRRGLFF.

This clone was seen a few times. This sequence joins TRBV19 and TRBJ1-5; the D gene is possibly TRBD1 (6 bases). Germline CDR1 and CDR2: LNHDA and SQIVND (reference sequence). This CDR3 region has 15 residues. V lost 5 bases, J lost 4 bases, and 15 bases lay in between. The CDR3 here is CASSLQYQGNQPQHF. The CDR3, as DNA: TGTGCCAGTAGTCTTCAATATCAGGGGAATCAGCCCCAGCATTTT.

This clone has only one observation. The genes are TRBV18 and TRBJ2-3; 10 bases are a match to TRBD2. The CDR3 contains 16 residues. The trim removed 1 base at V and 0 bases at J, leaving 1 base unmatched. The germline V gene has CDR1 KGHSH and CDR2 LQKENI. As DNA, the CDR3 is TGTGCCAGCTCACCACTAGCGGGAGGTAGCACAGATACGCAGTATTTT. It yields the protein CASSPLAGGSTDTQYF.

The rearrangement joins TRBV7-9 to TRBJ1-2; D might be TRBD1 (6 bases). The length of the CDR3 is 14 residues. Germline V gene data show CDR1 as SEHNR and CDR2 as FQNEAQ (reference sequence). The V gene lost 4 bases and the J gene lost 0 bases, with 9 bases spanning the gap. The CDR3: CASSSGHANYGYTF. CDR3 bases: TGTGCCAGCAGCTCGGGACATGCTAACTATGGCTACACCTTC. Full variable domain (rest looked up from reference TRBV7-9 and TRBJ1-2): DTGVSQNPRHKITKRGQNVTFRCDPISEHNRLYWYRQTLGQGPEFLTYFQNEAQLEKSRLLSDRFSAERPKGSFSTLEIQRTEQGDSAMYLCASSSGHANYGYTFGSGTRLTVV.

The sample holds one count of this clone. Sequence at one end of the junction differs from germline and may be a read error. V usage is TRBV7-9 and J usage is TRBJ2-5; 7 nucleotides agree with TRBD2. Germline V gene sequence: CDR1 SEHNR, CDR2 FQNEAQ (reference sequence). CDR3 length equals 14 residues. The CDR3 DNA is TGTTCCAGCAGCTTAGTAGGGCTCGCGGGGGCCCAGTACTTC. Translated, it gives CSSSLVGLAGAQYF.

The CDR3: CASQTRENKMYF. The CDR3 coding sequence is TGTGCCAGCCAAACTCGGGAGAATAAAATGTACTTC. This chain connects TRBV6-1 to TRBJ2-7, with D tentatively TRBD2 (6 bases). Germline-derived CDR1 and CDR2 are MNHNS and SASEGT. V was cut by 8 bases and J by 12 bases, with 20 bases left in between. CDR3 length: 12 residues.

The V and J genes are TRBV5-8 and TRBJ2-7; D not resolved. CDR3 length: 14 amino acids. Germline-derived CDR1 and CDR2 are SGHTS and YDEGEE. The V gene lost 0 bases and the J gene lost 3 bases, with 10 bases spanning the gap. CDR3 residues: CASSLGAARYEQYF. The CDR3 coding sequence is TGTGCCAGCAGCTTGGGGGCAGCTCGCTACGAGCAGTACTTC.

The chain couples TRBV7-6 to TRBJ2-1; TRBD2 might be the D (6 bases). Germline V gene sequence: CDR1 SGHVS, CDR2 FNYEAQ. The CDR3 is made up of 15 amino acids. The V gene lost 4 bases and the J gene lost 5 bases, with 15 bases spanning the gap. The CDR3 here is CASSWTDYTNNEQFF. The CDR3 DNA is TGTGCCAGCAGCTGGACGGACTACACGAACAATGAGCAGTTCTTC. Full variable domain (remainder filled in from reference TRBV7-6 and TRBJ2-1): GAGVSQSPRYKVTKRGQDVALRCDPISGHVSLYWYRQALGQGPEFLTYFNYEAQQDKSGLPNDRFSAERPEGSISTLTIQRTEQRDSAMYRCASSWTDYTNNEQFFGPGTRLTVL.

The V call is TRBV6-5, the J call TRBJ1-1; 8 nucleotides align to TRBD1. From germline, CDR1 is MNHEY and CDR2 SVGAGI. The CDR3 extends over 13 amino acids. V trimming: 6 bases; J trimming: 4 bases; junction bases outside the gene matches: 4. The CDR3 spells CASRDRVFTEAFF. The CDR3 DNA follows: TGTGCCAGCAGGGACAGGGTTTTCACTGAAGCTTTCTTT.

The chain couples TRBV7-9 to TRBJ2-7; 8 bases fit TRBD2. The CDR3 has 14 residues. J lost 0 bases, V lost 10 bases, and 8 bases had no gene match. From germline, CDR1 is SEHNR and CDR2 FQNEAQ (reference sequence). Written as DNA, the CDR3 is TGTGCCACCGCCAACGGGGGGGTCTCCTACGAGCAGTACTTC. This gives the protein CATANGGVSYEQYF.

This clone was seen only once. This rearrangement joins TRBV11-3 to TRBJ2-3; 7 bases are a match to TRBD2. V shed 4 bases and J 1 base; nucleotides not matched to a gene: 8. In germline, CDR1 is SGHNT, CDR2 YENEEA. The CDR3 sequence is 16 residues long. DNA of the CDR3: TGTGCCAGCAGCTCCAGAGGCGGGAGAGGCACAGATACGCAGTATTTT. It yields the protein CASSSRGGRGTDTQYF.

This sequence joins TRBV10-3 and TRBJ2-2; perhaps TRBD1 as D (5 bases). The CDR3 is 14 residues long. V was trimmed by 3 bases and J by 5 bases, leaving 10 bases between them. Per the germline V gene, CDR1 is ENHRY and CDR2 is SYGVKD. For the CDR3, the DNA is TGTGCCATCAGTGAACAGGAGAGAACCGGGGAGCTGTTTTTT. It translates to CAISEQERTGELFF.

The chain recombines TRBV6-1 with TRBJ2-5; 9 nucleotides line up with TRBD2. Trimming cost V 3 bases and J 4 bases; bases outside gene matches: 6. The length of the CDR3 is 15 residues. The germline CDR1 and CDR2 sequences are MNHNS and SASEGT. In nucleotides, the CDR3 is TGTGCCAGCAGTGAGGCGGGAGGGCCTAGAGAGACCCAGTACTTC. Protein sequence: CASSEAGGPRETQYF.

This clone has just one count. CDR3 sequence reads: CASSGGQGLAKNIQYF. Here the CDR3 DNA reads TGTGCCAGCAGCGGAGGACAGGGTTTAGCCAAAAACATTCAGTACTTC. The rearrangement links TRBV9 to TRBJ2-4; 8 positions match TRBD1. Losses at the gene ends were 3 bases for V and 0 bases for J; bases not matched to a gene: 5. The germline gives CDR1 SGDLS, CDR2 YYNGEE. The CDR3 is made up of 16 amino acids.